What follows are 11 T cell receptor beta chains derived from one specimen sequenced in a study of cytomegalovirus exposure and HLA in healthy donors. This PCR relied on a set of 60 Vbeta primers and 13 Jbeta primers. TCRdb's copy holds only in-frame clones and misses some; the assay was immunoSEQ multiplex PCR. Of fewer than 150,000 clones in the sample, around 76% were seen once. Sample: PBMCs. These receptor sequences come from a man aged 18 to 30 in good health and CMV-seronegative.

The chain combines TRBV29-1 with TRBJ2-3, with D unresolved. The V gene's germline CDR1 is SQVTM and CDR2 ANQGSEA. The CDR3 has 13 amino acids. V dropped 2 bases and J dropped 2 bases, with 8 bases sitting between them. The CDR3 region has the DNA TGCAGCGTTGAATTTGGCACCACAGATACGCAGTATTTT. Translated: CSVEFGTTDTQYF.

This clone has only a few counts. The CDR3: CASSIQLTEAFF. The CDR3 bases are TGTGCCAGCTCAATACAGCTTACTGAAGCTTTCTTT. V and J are TRBV18 and TRBJ1-1, with D unclear. CDR3 length equals 12 residues. The germline CDR1 and CDR2 sequences are KGHSH and LQKENI. V was trimmed by 5 bases and J by 5 bases, leaving 9 bases between them.

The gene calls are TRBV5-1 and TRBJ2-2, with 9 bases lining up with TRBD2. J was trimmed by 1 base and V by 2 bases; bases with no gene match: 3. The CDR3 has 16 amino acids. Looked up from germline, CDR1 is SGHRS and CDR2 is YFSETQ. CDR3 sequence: CASSFRLAENTGELFF. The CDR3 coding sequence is TGCGCCAGCAGCTTCAGACTAGCGGAGAACACCGGGGAGCTGTTTTTT.

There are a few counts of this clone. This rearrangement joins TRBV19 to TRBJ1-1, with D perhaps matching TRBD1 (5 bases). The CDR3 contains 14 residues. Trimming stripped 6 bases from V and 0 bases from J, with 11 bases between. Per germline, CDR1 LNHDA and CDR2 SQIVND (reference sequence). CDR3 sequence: CASSPDRVNTEAFF. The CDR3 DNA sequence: TGTGCCAGTAGCCCCGACAGAGTGAACACTGAAGCTTTCTTT.

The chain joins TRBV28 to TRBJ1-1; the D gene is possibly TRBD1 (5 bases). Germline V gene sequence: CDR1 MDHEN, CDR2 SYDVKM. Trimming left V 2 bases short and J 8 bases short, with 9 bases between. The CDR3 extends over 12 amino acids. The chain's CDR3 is CASSLQGREAFF. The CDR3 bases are TGTGCCAGCAGTTTACAGGGCCGGGAAGCTTTCTTT.

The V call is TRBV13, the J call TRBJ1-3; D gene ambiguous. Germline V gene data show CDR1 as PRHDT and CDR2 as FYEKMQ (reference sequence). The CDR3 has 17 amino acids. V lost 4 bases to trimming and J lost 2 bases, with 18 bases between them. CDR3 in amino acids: CASSSPRWSRAGNTIYF. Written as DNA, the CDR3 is TGTGCCAGCAGCTCCCCGAGGTGGAGCCGGGCTGGAAACACCATATATTTT.

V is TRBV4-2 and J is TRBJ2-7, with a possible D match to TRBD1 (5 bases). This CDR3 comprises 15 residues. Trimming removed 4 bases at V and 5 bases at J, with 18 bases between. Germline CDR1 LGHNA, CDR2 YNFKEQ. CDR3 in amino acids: CASSLEAGKNNEQYF. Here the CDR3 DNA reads TGTGCCAGCAGCCTCGAGGCAGGGAAAAATAACGAGCAGTACTTC.

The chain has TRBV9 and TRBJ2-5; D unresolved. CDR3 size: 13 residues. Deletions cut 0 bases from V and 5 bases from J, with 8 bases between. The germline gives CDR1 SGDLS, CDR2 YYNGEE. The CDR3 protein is CASSVDFRETQYF. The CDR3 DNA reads TGTGCCAGCAGCGTAGATTTTCGGGAGACCCAGTACTTC.

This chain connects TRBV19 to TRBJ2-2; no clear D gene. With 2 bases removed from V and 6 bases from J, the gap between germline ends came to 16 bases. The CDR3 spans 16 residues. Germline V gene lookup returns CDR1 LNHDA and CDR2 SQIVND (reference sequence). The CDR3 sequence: CASSITVWSVAGELFF. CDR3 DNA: TGTGCCAGTAGTATAACGGTTTGGTCCGTGGCCGGGGAGCTGTTTTTT. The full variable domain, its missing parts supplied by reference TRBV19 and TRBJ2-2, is DGGITQSPKYLFRKEGQNVTLSCEQNLNHDAMYWYRQDPGQGLRLIYYSQIVNDFQKGDIAEGYSVSREKKESFPLTVTSAQKNPTAFYLCASSITVWSVAGELFFGEGSRLTVL.

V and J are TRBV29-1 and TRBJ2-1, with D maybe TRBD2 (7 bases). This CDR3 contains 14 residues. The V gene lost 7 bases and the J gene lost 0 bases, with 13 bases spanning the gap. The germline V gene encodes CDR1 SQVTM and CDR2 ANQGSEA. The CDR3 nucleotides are TGCAGCGGGGGAGGGGGGAGCTCCTACAATGAGCAGTTCTTC. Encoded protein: CSGGGGSSYNEQFF.

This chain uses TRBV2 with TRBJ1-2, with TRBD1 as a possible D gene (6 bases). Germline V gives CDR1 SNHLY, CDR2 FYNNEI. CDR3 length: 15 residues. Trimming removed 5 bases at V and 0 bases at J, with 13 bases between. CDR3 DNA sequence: TGTGCCAGCAGTCAACAGGGTGCGGCTAACTATGGCTACACCTTC. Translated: CASSQQGAANYGYTF.